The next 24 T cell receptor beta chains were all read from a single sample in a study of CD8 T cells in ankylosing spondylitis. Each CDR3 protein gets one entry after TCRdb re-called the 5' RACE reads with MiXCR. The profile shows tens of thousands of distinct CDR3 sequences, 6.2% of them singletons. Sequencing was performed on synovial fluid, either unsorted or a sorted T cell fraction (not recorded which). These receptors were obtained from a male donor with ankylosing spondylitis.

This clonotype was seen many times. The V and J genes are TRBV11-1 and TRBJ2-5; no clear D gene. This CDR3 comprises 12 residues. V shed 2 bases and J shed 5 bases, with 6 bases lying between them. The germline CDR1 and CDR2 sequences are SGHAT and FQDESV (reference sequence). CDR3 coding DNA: TGTGCCAGCAGCTTACTTCACGAGACCCAGTACTTC. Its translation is CASSLLHETQYF.

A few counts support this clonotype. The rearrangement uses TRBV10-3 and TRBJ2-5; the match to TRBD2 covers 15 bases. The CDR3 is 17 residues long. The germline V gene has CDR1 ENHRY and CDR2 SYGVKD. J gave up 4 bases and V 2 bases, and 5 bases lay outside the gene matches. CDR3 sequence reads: CAISEPGLAGGPETQYF. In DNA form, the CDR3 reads TGTGCCATCAGTGAGCCGGGACTAGCGGGAGGACCAGAGACCCAGTACTTC.

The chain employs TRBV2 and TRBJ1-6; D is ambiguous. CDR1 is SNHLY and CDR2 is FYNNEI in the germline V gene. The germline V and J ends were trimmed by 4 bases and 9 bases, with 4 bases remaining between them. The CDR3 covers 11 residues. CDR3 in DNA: TGTGCCAGCAGTGGCGGTTCACCCCTCCACTTT. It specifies CASSGGSPLHF.

DNA for the CDR3: TGTGCCAGCACCCAGGGGGGACGTCGGGGGACTGAAGCTTTCTTT. This translates into CASTQGGRRGTEAFF. The genes are TRBV25-1 and TRBJ1-1; TRBD1 aligns across 7 bases. CDR1 MGHDK and CDR2 SYGVNS come from the germline V gene. The CDR3 length is 15 residues. V shed 7 bases, J shed 5 bases, and the junction held 13 bases outside the gene matches.

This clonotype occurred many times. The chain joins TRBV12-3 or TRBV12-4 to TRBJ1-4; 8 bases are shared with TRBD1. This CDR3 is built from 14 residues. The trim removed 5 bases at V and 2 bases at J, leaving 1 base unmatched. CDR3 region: CASSPGGTNEKLFF. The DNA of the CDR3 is TGTGCCAGCAGTCCAGGGGGCACTAATGAAAAACTGTTTTTT.

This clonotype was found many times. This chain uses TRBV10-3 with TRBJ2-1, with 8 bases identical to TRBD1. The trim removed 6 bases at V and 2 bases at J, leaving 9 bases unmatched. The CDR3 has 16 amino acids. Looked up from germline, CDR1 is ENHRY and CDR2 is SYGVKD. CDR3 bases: TGTGCCATCAGCGGGGAGAGGGACAGGACCTACAATGAGCAGTTCTTC. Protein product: CAISGERDRTYNEQFF.

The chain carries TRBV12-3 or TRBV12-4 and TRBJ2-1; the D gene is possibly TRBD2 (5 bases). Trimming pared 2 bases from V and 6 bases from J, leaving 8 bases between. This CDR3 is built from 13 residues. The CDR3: CASSLTGFNEQFF. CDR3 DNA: TGTGCCAGCAGTTTAACGGGGTTCAATGAGCAGTTCTTC.

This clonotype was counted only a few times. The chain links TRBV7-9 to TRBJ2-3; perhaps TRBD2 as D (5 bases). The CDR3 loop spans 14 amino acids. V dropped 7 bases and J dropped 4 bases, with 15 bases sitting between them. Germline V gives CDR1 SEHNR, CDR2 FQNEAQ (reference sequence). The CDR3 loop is CASIDWAGADTQYF. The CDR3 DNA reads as TGTGCCAGCATCGACTGGGCCGGGGCAGATACGCAGTATTTT.

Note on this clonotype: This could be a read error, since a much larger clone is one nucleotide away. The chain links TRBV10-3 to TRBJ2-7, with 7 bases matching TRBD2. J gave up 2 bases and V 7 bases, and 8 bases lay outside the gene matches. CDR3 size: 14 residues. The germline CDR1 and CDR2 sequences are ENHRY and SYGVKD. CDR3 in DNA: TGTGCCATCAAAAGCGGGATTACAACCTACGAGCAGTACTTC. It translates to CAIKSGITTYEQYF.

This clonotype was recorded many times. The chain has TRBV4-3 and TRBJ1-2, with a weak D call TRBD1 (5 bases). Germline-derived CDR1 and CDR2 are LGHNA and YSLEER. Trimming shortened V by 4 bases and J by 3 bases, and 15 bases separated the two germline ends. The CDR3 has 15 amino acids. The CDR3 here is CASSPSRDSYYGYTF. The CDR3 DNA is TGCGCCAGCAGCCCCAGCCGCGACAGTTACTATGGCTACACCTTC.

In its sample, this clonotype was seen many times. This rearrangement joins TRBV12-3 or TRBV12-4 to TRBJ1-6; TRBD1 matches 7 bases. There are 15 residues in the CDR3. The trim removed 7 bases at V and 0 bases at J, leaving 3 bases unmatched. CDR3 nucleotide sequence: TGTGCCAGCAAAACAGGGGACTCCTATAATTCACCCCTCCACTTT. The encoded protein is CASKTGDSYNSPLHF.

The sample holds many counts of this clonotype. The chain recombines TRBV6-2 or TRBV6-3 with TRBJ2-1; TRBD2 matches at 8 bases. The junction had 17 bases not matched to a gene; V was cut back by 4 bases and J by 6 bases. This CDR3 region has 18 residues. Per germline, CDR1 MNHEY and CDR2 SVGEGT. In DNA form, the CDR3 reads TGTGCCAGCAGTTCGACGGCCCTAGCGGGTTATTTATTCAATGAGCAGTTCTTC. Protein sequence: CASSSTALAGYLFNEQFF.

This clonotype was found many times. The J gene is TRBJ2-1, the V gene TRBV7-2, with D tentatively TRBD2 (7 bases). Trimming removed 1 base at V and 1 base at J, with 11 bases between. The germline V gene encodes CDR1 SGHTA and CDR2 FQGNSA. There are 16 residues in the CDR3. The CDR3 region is CASSLEGGGSYNEQFF. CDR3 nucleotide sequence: TGTGCCAGCAGCTTAGAGGGGGGAGGGTCCTACAATGAGCAGTTCTTC.

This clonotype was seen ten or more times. CDR3: CSVRFPGRQETQYF. In DNA, the CDR3 is TGCAGCGTTAGGTTTCCTGGGAGGCAAGAGACCCAGTACTTC. The V and J genes are TRBV29-1 and TRBJ2-5; tentatively, D is TRBD2 (6 bases). Trimming pared 5 bases from V and 2 bases from J, leaving 15 bases between. The CDR3 consists of 14 residues. Germline V lookup: CDR1 SQVTM, CDR2 ANQGSEA.

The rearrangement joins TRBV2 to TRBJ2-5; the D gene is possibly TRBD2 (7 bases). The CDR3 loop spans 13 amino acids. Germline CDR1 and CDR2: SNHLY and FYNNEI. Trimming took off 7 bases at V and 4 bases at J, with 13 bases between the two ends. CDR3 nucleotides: TGTGCCAGCACTAGGGGGGGTCGAGAGACCCAGTACTTC. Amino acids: CASTRGGRETQYF.

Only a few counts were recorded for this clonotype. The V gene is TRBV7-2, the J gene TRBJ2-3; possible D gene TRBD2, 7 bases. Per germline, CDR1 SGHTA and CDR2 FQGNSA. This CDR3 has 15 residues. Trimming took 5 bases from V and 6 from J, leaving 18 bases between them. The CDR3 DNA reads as TGTGCCAGCAGCCGGGGGGCAGAGGGAGGGGATACGCAGTATTTT. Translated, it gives CASSRGAEGGDTQYF.

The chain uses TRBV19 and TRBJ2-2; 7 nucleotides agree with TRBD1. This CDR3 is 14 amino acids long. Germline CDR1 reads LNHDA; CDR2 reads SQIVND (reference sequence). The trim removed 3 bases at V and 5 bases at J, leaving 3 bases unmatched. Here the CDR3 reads CASSIRTGTGELFF. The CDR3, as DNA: TGTGCCAGTAGTATCCGGACAGGAACCGGGGAGCTGTTTTTT.

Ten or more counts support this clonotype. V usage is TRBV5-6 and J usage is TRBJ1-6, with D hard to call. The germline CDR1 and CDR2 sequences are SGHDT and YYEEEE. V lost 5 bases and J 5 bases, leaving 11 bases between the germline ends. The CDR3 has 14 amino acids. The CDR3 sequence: CASSKTVDNSPLHF. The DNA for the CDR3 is TGTGCCAGCAGTAAGACGGTAGATAATTCACCCCTCCACTTT. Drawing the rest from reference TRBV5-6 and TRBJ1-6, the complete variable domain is DAGVTQSPTHLIKTRGQQVTLRCSPKSGHDTVSWYQQALGQGPQFIFQYYEEEERQRGNFPDRFSGHQFPNYSSELNVNALLLGDSALYLCASSKTVDNSPLHFGNGTRLTVT.

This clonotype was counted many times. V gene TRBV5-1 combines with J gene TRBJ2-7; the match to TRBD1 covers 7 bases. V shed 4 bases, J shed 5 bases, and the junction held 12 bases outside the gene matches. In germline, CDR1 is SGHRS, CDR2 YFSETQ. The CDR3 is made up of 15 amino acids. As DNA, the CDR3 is TGCGCCAGCAGCCGACAGGGCCCCCTTCGGGACGAGCAGTACTTC. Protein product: CASSRQGPLRDEQYF.

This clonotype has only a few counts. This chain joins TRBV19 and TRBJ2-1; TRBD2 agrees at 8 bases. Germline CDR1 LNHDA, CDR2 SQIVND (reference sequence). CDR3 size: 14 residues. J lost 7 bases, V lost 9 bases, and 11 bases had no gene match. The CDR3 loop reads CASSRGGGDNEQFF. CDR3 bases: TGTGCCAGCAGCCGGGGGGGAGGGGATAATGAGCAGTTCTTC.

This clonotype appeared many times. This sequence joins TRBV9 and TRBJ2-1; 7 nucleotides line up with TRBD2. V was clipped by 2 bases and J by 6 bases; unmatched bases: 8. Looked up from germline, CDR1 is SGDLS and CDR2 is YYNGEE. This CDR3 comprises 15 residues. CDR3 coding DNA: TGTGCCAGCAGCGTTGGGACGGGAGGAAGCAATGAGCAGTTCTTC. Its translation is CASSVGTGGSNEQFF.

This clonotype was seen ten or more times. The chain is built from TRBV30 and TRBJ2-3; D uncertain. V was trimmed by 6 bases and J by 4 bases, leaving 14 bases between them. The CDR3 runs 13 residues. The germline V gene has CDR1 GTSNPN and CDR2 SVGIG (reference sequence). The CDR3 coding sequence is TGTGCCTGCTCTATGAGTGGCGCAGATACGCAGTATTTT. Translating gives CACSMSGADTQYF. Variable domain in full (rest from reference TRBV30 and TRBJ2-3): SQTIHQWPATLVQPVGSPLSLECTVEGTSNPNLYWYRQAAGRGLQLLFYSVGIGQISSEVPQNLSASRPQDRQFILSSKKLLLSDSGFYLCACSMSGADTQYFGPGTRLTVL.

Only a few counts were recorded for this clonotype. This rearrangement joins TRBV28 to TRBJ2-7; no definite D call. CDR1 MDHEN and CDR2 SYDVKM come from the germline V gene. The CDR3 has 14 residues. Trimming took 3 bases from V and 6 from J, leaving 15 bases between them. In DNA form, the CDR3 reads TGTGCCAGCAGTTTTAAATGGGAATCCACCGAGCAGTACTTC. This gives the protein CASSFKWESTEQYF.

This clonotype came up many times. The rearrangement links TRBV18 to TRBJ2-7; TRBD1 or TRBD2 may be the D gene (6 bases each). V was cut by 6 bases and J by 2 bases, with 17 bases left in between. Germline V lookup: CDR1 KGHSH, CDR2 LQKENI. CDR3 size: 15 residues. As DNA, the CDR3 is TGTGCCAGCTCGGCAACAGCCGGGGGCACCTACGAGCAGTACTTC. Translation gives CASSATAGGTYEQYF. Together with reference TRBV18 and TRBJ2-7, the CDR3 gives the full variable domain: NAGVMQNPRHLVRRRGQEARLRCSPMKGHSHVYWYRQLPEEGLKFMVYLQKENIIDESGMPKERFSAEFPKEGPSILRIQQVVRGDSAAYFCASSATAGGTYEQYFGPGTRLTVT.